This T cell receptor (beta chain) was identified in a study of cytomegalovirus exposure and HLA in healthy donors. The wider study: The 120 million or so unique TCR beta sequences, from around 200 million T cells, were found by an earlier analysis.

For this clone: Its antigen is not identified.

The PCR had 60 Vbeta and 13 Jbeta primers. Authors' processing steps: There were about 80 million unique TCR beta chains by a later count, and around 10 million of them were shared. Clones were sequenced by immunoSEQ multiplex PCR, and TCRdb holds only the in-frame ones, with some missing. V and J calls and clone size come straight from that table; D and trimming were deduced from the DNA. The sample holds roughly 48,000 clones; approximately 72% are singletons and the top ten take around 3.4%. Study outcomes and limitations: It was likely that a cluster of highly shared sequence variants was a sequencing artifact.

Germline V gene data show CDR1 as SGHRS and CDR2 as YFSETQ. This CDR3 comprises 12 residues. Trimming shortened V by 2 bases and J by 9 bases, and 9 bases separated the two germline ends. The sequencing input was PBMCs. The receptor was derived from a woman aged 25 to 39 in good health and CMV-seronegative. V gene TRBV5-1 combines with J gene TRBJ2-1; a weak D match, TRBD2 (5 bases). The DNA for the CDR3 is TGCGCCAGCAGCTTACTAGGGCCTGAGCAGTTCTTC. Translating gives CASSLLGPEQFF.